This T cell receptor (beta chain) was identified in a study of breast tumors, draining lymph nodes, adjacent tissues. This clonotype was detected many times. V was clipped by 1 base and J by 11 bases, with 12 bases between them. CDR1 and CDR2 from the germline V gene are SEHNR and FQNEAQ (reference sequence). This CDR3 has 13 residues. MiXCR was run by TCRdb on the multiplex PCR reads, yielding one entry per CDR3 protein. The table records more than 50,000 distinct CDR3 sequences, around 43% of them present only once. The receptor's source is a female donor with breast cancer. Some clones in this sample may be carry-over from other donors' samples. Sample: breast tumor tissue. This chain joins TRBV7-9 and TRBJ2-4; D is ambiguous. The DNA of the CDR3 is TGTGCCAGCAGCTTAGGAGCTCGGGCGGTTCAGTACTTC. Its translation: CASSLGARAVQYF.